This TCR beta chain came from a study of blood T cell repertoires in COVID-19. About the research overall: COVID-19 samples, acute and convalescent, were from the United States, Italy and Spain.

In the authors' workflow: The authors estimated nucleated cell counts from reference gene primer amplification. This table comes from immunoSEQ multiplex PCR, and its TCRdb copy is limited to in-frame clones, with some not included. The D gene and trimming were derived from the DNA, and the V and J assignments and clone size from that table. The table has under 250,000 clones, 83% seen once. The CDR3 length is 13 residues. CDR1 and CDR2 (germline): SGHNT, YENEEA. The V gene lost 5 bases and the J gene lost 6 bases, with 14 bases spanning the gap. This clone appeared a single time. The clonotype was recovered from a woman aged 40-49 years with active or convalescent COVID-19. The sample was peripheral blood. The V call is TRBV11-3, the J call TRBJ2-7; D is possibly TRBD2 (6 bases). The CDR3 region is CASSQPVRGEQYF. CDR3 bases: TGTGCCAGCAGCCAGCCCGTGCGGGGCGAGCAGTACTTC.